The 2 T cell receptor beta chains below were found in one sample sequenced in a study of technical replicates of blood from a few donors. Clones were read by immunoSEQ multiplex PCR, and TCRdb kept only the in-frame ones, dropping some. The repertoire holds 12,000 or so clones, 94% seen once, with 7.5% to 9% in the top ten. The specimen was PBMCs. The origin of the receptors is a human donor in good health.

Written as DNA, the CDR3 is TGTGCCAGCAGTCTAACCGGGGGGGTGTTGGAGCAGTACTTC. The encoded protein is CASSLTGGVLEQYF. V and J are TRBV6-1 and TRBJ2-7; 8 bases line up with TRBD2. CDR3 size: 14 residues. Germline V gene sequence: CDR1 MNHNS, CDR2 SASEGT. V lost 5 bases and J lost 7; bases outside the gene matches: 10.

J is TRBJ1-6 and V is TRBV9; no clear D. Trimming left V 4 bases short and J 7 bases short, with 9 bases between. CDR1 SGDLS and CDR2 YYNGEE come from the germline V gene. CDR3 length equals 13 residues. The CDR3 spells CASSPGLNSPLHF. CDR3 nucleotide sequence: TGTGCCAGCAGCCCCGGGTTAAATTCACCCCTCCACTTT.